Listed below are T cell receptor beta chains from one sample, sequenced in a study of cytomegalovirus exposure and HLA in healthy donors. Measured with immunoSEQ multiplex PCR; TCRdb has only the in-frame clones, and not every one. Of about 130,000 clones in the sample, about 90% were seen once. Sequenced: PBMCs. These receptor sequences come from a woman in her twenties or thirties in good health and CMV-seropositive. The CDR3 runs from the conserved cysteine through the conserved F or W. Each record gives: V gene, clone size, D gene, J gene, CDR3 protein, CDR3 DNA. D genes are given only for firm matches. Clone sizes are given selectively: once, few, many, or a class where the clone is expanded.

v_call: TRBV5-1
clone_size: NA
d_call: NA
j_call: TRBJ1-2
cdr3_aa: CASSLAPRDGYTF
cdr3_nt: TGCGCCAGCAGCTTGGCCCCGCGCGATGGCTACACCTTC

v_call: TRBV29-1
clone_size: NA
d_call: NA
j_call: TRBJ1-3
cdr3_aa: CSAVLQARGNTIYF
cdr3_nt: TGCAGCGCCGTTTTACAGGCTCGCGGAAACACCATATATTTT

v_call: TRBV7-8
clone_size: NA
d_call: TRBD2
j_call: TRBJ2-1
cdr3_aa: CASSGELAASRSDQFF
cdr3_nt: TGTGCCAGCAGCGGGGAACTAGCGGCCTCCCGTTCTGATCAGTTCTTC

v_call: TRBV5-5
clone_size: NA
d_call: NA
j_call: TRBJ2-7
cdr3_aa: CASSLDHVGPYEQYF
cdr3_nt: TGTGCCAGCAGCTTGGACCATGTGGGGCCCTACGAGCAGTACTTC

v_call: TRBV27
clone_size: NA
d_call: NA
j_call: TRBJ2-5
cdr3_aa: CASSLVTGSETQYF
cdr3_nt: TGTGCCAGCAGTTTAGTCACAGGGTCCGAGACCCAGTACTTC

v_call: TRBV2
clone_size: NA
d_call: NA
j_call: TRBJ2-7
cdr3_aa: CASSESTGPLRSYEQYF
cdr3_nt: TGTGCCAGCAGTGAATCAACAGGGCCCCTCCGGAGCTACGAGCAGTACTTC

v_call: TRBV18
clone_size: NA
d_call: TRBD1
j_call: TRBJ1-5
cdr3_aa: CASSYDRDGPQHF
cdr3_nt: TGTGCCAGCTCCTACGACAGGGATGGGCCCCAGCATTTT

v_call: TRBV2
clone_size: NA
d_call: NA
j_call: TRBJ2-1
cdr3_aa: CASRGRGIGEQFF
cdr3_nt: TGTGCCAGCAGGGGCAGGGGCATTGGTGAGCAGTTCTTC

v_call: TRBV9
clone_size: NA
d_call: NA
j_call: TRBJ2-1
cdr3_aa: CASSTLGGGNEQFF
cdr3_nt: TGTGCCAGCAGCACCCTGGGAGGGGGCAATGAGCAGTTCTTC

v_call: TRBV18
clone_size: once
d_call: NA
j_call: TRBJ2-3
cdr3_aa: CASSPPTGIPDTQYF
cdr3_nt: TGTGCCAGCTCACCTCCAACAGGGATCCCAGATACGCAGTATTTT

v_call: TRBV6-5
clone_size: NA
d_call: TRBD1
j_call: TRBJ2-7
cdr3_aa: CASSYSGQGAYEQYF
cdr3_nt: TGTGCCAGCAGTTACTCTGGACAGGGAGCCTACGAGCAGTACTTC

v_call: TRBV5-1
clone_size: NA
d_call: TRBD1
j_call: TRBJ2-1
cdr3_aa: CASTQGAEQFF
cdr3_nt: TGCGCCAGCACCCAGGGGGCGGAGCAGTTCTTC

v_call: TRBV11-2
clone_size: NA
d_call: TRBD2
j_call: TRBJ2-7
cdr3_aa: CASSLVGLAETYEQYF
cdr3_nt: TGTGCCAGCAGCTTAGTCGGGCTAGCGGAGACCTACGAGCAGTACTTC

v_call: TRBV7-6
clone_size: few
d_call: NA
j_call: TRBJ1-1
cdr3_aa: CASSLDQGAAEAFF
cdr3_nt: TGTGCCAGCAGCTTAGATCAAGGGGCTGCTGAAGCTTTCTTT

v_call: TRBV21-1
clone_size: few
d_call: NA
j_call: TRBJ2-7
cdr3_aa: CASSQVRSESYEQYF
cdr3_nt: TGTGCCAGCAGCCAGGTCCGGTCCGAGTCCTACGAGCAGTACTTC

v_call: TRBV5-1
clone_size: NA
d_call: TRBD2
j_call: TRBJ2-5
cdr3_aa: CASSKGTSGGGETQYF
cdr3_nt: TGCGCCAGCAGCAAGGGGACTAGCGGGGGCGGAGAGACCCAGTACTTC

v_call: TRBV28
clone_size: NA
d_call: TRBD2
j_call: TRBJ2-7
cdr3_aa: CASEGLADTAGAYEQYF
cdr3_nt: TGTGCCAGCGAAGGACTAGCAGATACCGCAGGGGCCTACGAGCAGTACTTC

v_call: TRBV19
clone_size: NA
d_call: NA
j_call: TRBJ1-5
cdr3_aa: CASSPMGRGWNQPQHF
cdr3_nt: TGTGCCAGTAGTCCCATGGGGAGGGGATGGAATCAGCCCCAGCATTTT

v_call: TRBV7-9
clone_size: NA
d_call: TRBD2
j_call: TRBJ2-1
cdr3_aa: CASSLVQASGKEFF
cdr3_nt: TGTGCCAGCAGCTTAGTACAGGCTAGCGGGAAAGAGTTCTTC

v_call: TRBV4-1
clone_size: NA
d_call: TRBD2
j_call: TRBJ2-3
cdr3_aa: CASSQDLAGVGTQYF
cdr3_nt: TGCGCCAGCAGCCAAGATCTAGCGGGGGTTGGTACGCAGTATTTT

v_call: TRBV5-4
clone_size: NA
d_call: TRBD2
j_call: TRBJ2-5
cdr3_aa: CASSLGSGTYQETQYF
cdr3_nt: TGTGCCAGCAGCTTGGGTAGCGGGACGTACCAAGAGACCCAGTACTTC

v_call: TRBV5-1
clone_size: NA
d_call: NA
j_call: TRBJ2-3
cdr3_aa: CASSFAGTQYF
cdr3_nt: TGCGCCAGCAGCTTCGCAGGTACGCAGTATTTT

v_call: TRBV19
clone_size: NA
d_call: NA
j_call: TRBJ2-5
cdr3_aa: CASSIPGSGETQYF
cdr3_nt: TGTGCCAGTAGTATCCCCGGGAGCGGTGAGACCCAGTACTTC

v_call: TRBV27
clone_size: NA
d_call: TRBD1
j_call: TRBJ1-5
cdr3_aa: CASSPGQGNQPQHF
cdr3_nt: TGTGCCAGCAGTCCGGGACAGGGGAATCAGCCCCAGCATTTT

v_call: TRBV21-1
clone_size: few
d_call: NA
j_call: TRBJ2-7
cdr3_aa: CASRDRGIYEQYF
cdr3_nt: TGTGCCAGCCGCGACAGGGGGATCTACGAGCAGTACTTC

v_call: TRBV9
clone_size: NA
d_call: NA
j_call: TRBJ1-3
cdr3_aa: CASSDPGLGENTIYF
cdr3_nt: TGTGCCAGCAGCGACCCGGGACTAGGGGAAAACACCATATATTTT

v_call: TRBV6-5
clone_size: NA
d_call: NA
j_call: TRBJ1-2
cdr3_aa: CASSYDKGSGDGYTF
cdr3_nt: TGTGCCAGCAGTTACGACAAGGGGTCCGGCGATGGCTACACCTTC

v_call: TRBV2
clone_size: many
d_call: NA
j_call: TRBJ1-5
cdr3_aa: CASSDFGGNQPQHF
cdr3_nt: TGTGCCAGCAGTGATTTCGGGGGCAATCAGCCCCAGCATTTT

v_call: TRBV2
clone_size: NA
d_call: NA
j_call: TRBJ2-3
cdr3_aa: CASNWGGPRTDTQYF
cdr3_nt: TGTGCCAGCAATTGGGGGGGCCCTCGTACAGATACGCAGTATTTT

v_call: TRBV28
clone_size: NA
d_call: TRBD1
j_call: TRBJ1-2
cdr3_aa: CASSRYGTGGRGYTF
cdr3_nt: TGTGCCAGCAGCAGGTACGGGACAGGGGGCAGGGGCTACACCTTC

v_call: TRBV9
clone_size: NA
d_call: NA
j_call: TRBJ2-1
cdr3_aa: CASSVGNDNEQFF
cdr3_nt: TGTGCCAGCAGCGTAGGTAATGACAATGAGCAGTTCTTC

v_call: TRBV6-5
clone_size: few
d_call: TRBD2
j_call: TRBJ2-7
cdr3_aa: CASRGLAGQSYEQYF
cdr3_nt: TGTGCCAGCAGGGGACTAGCGGGACAATCCTACGAGCAGTACTTC

v_call: TRBV4-1
clone_size: NA
d_call: NA
j_call: TRBJ1-5
cdr3_aa: CASSQNPIRRQPQHF
cdr3_nt: TGCGCCAGCAGCCAGAACCCGATTAGGAGGCAGCCCCAGCATTTT

v_call: TRBV5-1
clone_size: NA
d_call: TRBD1
j_call: TRBJ2-2
cdr3_aa: CASSLSTGGTGELFF
cdr3_nt: TGCGCCAGCAGCTTGTCAACAGGGGGGACCGGGGAGCTGTTTTTT

v_call: TRBV5-1
clone_size: few
d_call: TRBD1
j_call: TRBJ2-4
cdr3_aa: CASSQSTGVGNIQYF
cdr3_nt: TGCGCCAGCAGCCAATCGACAGGGGTAGGAAACATTCAGTACTTC

v_call: TRBV2
clone_size: NA
d_call: TRBD2
j_call: TRBJ2-3
cdr3_aa: CASKSGRAPDTQYF
cdr3_nt: TGTGCCAGCAAAAGCGGGAGGGCCCCAGATACGCAGTATTTT

v_call: TRBV6-1
clone_size: NA
d_call: NA
j_call: TRBJ1-1
cdr3_aa: CASSTSGLNTEAFF
cdr3_nt: TGTGCCAGCAGTACCTCAGGGTTGAACACTGAAGCTTTCTTT

v_call: TRBV7-8
clone_size: NA
d_call: NA
j_call: TRBJ1-5
cdr3_aa: CASSLVGDYSNQPQHF
cdr3_nt: TGTGCCAGCAGCTTAGTAGGAGACTATAGCAATCAGCCCCAGCATTTT

v_call: TRBV19
clone_size: NA
d_call: TRBD2
j_call: TRBJ2-1
cdr3_aa: CASSILAGIYNEQFF
cdr3_nt: TGTGCCAGTAGTATCTTAGCGGGAATTTACAATGAGCAGTTCTTC

v_call: TRBV5-4
clone_size: NA
d_call: TRBD1
j_call: TRBJ1-2
cdr3_aa: CASSPLPRDRVGYTF
cdr3_nt: TGTGCCAGCAGCCCGCTCCCCAGGGACAGGGTTGGCTACACCTTC

v_call: TRBV18
clone_size: NA
d_call: TRBD2
j_call: TRBJ2-7
cdr3_aa: CASSDGLAGASEQYF
cdr3_nt: TGTGCCAGCTCCGACGGACTAGCGGGAGCGAGTGAGCAGTACTTC

v_call: TRBV28
clone_size: NA
d_call: NA
j_call: TRBJ1-3
cdr3_aa: CASSSFGNTIYF
cdr3_nt: TGTGCCAGCAGTTCGTTTGGAAACACCATATATTTT

v_call: TRBV4-1
clone_size: NA
d_call: TRBD2
j_call: TRBJ2-7
cdr3_aa: CASSQGGGRSSYEQYF
cdr3_nt: TGCGCCAGCAGCCAAGGAGGCGGGAGGAGCTCCTACGAGCAGTACTTC

v_call: TRBV19
clone_size: NA
d_call: NA
j_call: TRBJ2-2
cdr3_aa: CASENLVNTGELFF
cdr3_nt: TGTGCCAGCGAGAACTTGGTAAACACCGGGGAGCTGTTTTTT

v_call: TRBV29-1
clone_size: once
d_call: TRBD2
j_call: TRBJ2-1
cdr3_aa: CSVWGSGAYNEQFF
cdr3_nt: TGCAGCGTTTGGGGTAGCGGGGCCTACAATGAGCAGTTCTTC

v_call: TRBV29-1
clone_size: NA
d_call: TRBD2
j_call: TRBJ2-1
cdr3_aa: CSAGLAGRGFNEQFF
cdr3_nt: TGCAGCGCCGGACTAGCGGGGAGGGGCTTTAATGAGCAGTTCTTC

v_call: TRBV13
clone_size: NA
d_call: TRBD1
j_call: TRBJ1-1
cdr3_aa: CASSEDRAEAFF
cdr3_nt: TGTGCCAGCAGCGAGGACAGGGCTGAAGCTTTCTTT

v_call: TRBV19
clone_size: NA
d_call: TRBD2
j_call: TRBJ2-2
cdr3_aa: CASRTLGSPAGGSRNTGELFF
cdr3_nt: TGTGCCAGCCGAACTTTGGGAAGCCCAGCGGGGGGAAGTCGGAACACCGGGGAGCTGTTTTTT

v_call: TRBV7-6
clone_size: NA
d_call: TRBD1
j_call: TRBJ1-1
cdr3_aa: CASSLGQGYTEAFF
cdr3_nt: TGTGCCAGCAGCTTAGGACAGGGATACACTGAAGCTTTCTTT

v_call: TRBV10-3
clone_size: NA
d_call: NA
j_call: TRBJ2-7
cdr3_aa: CAIRDLATYEQYF
cdr3_nt: TGTGCCATCAGAGACTTGGCAACCTACGAGCAGTACTTC

v_call: TRBV28
clone_size: NA
d_call: NA
j_call: TRBJ1-3
cdr3_aa: CASSETSGGNTIYF
cdr3_nt: TGTGCCAGCAGCGAAACATCCGGCGGGAACACCATATATTTT

v_call: TRBV18
clone_size: NA
d_call: NA
j_call: TRBJ2-7
cdr3_aa: CASSPGATEQYF
cdr3_nt: TGTGCCAGCTCACCTGGGGCCACGGAGCAGTACTTC

v_call: TRBV2
clone_size: NA
d_call: NA
j_call: TRBJ2-3
cdr3_aa: CASSVVPLRTDTQYF
cdr3_nt: TGTGCCAGCAGTGTAGTACCTCTACGCACAGATACGCAGTATTTT

v_call: TRBV7-2
clone_size: NA
d_call: NA
j_call: TRBJ2-1
cdr3_aa: CASSLRGNHYNEQFF
cdr3_nt: TGTGCCAGCAGCCTGCGAGGGAACCACTACAATGAGCAGTTCTTC

v_call: TRBV19
clone_size: NA
d_call: NA
j_call: TRBJ2-5
cdr3_aa: CATSSGHTYQETQYF
cdr3_nt: TGTGCCACCAGCTCAGGGCATACTTACCAAGAGACCCAGTACTTC

v_call: TRBV18
clone_size: many
d_call: TRBD2
j_call: TRBJ2-7
cdr3_aa: CASSPGPRGEIAYEQYF
cdr3_nt: TGTGCCAGCTCACCCGGACCCCGGGGGGAAATCGCCTACGAGCAGTACTTC

v_call: TRBV11-3
clone_size: NA
d_call: NA
j_call: TRBJ2-1
cdr3_aa: CASSLTRGTGQFF
cdr3_nt: TGTGCCAGCAGCTTAACCCGGGGGACCGGGCAGTTCTTC